Sequencing of this T cell receptor beta chain was carried out in a study of beta chain features in type 1 diabetes. Blood was collected once per donor into heparin, averaging approximately 0.11 L. Only a few counts were recorded for this clone. Germline V gene sequence: CDR1 LGHNA, CDR2 YSLEER. The CDR3 consists of 16 residues. Unmatched junction bases numbered 3, after V lost 1 base and J lost 3 bases. Expressed TCRB transcripts were sequenced because the isolated RNA had all been reverse transcribed beforehand. Naive, central memory and regulatory T cell samples came to a mean of about 3.9 million reads. TCRdb's copy holds only in-frame clones and misses some; the assay was immunoSEQ multiplex PCR. The sample lists 850,000 to 900,000 clones; 15% to 20% were seen once.

V gene TRBV4-3 combines with J gene TRBJ2-2; 9 nucleotides match TRBD2. The sequenced material came from naive CD4+ T cells from blood. The TCR was taken from a woman between 18 and 30 years old in good health. The CDR3 protein is CASSQVLAGYTGELFF. The DNA of the CDR3 is TGCGCCAGCAGCCAAGTCCTAGCGGGGTACACCGGGGAGCTGTTTTTT.